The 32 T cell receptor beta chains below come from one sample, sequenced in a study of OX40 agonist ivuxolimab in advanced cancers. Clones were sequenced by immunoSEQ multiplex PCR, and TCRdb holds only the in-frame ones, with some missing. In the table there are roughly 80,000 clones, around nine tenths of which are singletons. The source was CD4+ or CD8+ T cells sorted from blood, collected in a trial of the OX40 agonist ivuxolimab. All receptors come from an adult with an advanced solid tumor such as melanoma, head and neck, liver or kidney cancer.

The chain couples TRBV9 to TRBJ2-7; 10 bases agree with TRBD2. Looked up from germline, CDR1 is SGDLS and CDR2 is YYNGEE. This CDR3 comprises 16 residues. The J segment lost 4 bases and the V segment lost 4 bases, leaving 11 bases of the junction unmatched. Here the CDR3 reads CASSLRGASGRYEQYF. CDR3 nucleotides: TGTGCCAGCAGCCTCCGTGGGGCTAGCGGGAGATACGAGCAGTACTTC.

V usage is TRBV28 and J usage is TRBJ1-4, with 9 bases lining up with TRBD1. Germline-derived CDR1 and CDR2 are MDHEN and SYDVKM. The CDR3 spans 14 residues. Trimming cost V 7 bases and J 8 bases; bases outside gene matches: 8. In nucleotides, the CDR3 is TGTGCCAGCACGGACAGGGGAGATTGGGAAAAACTGTTTTTT. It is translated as CASTDRGDWEKLFF. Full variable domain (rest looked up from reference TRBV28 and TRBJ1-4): DVKVTQSSRYLVKRTGEKVFLECVQDMDHENMFWYRQDPGLGLRLIYFSYDVKMKEKGDIPEGYSVSREKKERFSLILESASTNQTSMYLCASTDRGDWEKLFFGSGTQLSVL.

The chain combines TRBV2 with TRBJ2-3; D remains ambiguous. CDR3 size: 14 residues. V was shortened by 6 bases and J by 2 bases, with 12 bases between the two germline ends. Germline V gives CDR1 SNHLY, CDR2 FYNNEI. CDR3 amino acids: CASSSEKYTDTQYF. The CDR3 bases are TGTGCCAGCAGCTCCGAAAAGTACACAGATACGCAGTATTTT.

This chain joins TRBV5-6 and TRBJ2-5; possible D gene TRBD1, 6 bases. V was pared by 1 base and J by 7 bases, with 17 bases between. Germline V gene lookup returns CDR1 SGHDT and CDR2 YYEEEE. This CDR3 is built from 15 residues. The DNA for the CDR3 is TGTGCCAGCAGCTTGCTCACAGGGTTTTCGGGGACCCAGTACTTC. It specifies CASSLLTGFSGTQYF. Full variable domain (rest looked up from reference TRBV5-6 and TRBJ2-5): DAGVTQSPTHLIKTRGQQVTLRCSPKSGHDTVSWYQQALGQGPQFIFQYYEEEERQRGNFPDRFSGHQFPNYSSELNVNALLLGDSALYLCASSLLTGFSGTQYFGPGTRLLVL.

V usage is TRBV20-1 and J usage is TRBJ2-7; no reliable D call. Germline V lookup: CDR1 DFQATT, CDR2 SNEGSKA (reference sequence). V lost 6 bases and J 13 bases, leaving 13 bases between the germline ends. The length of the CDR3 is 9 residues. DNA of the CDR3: TGCAGTGCCCATGGACCCATCTACTTC. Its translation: CSAHGPIYF.

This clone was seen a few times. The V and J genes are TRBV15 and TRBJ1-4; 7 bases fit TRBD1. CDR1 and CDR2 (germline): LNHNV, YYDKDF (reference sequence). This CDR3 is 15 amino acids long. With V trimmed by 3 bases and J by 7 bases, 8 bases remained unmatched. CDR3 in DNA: TGTGCCACCAGCAGCCATGGGCAGGGGGGTGAAAAACTGTTTTTT. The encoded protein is CATSSHGQGGEKLFF.

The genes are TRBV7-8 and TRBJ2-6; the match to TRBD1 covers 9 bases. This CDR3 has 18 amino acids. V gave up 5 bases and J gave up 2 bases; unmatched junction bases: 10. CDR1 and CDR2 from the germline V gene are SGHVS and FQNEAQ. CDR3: CASSPGQGRKPGANVLTF. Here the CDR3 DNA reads TGTGCCAGCAGCCCTGGACAGGGGAGAAAACCTGGGGCCAACGTCCTGACTTTC.

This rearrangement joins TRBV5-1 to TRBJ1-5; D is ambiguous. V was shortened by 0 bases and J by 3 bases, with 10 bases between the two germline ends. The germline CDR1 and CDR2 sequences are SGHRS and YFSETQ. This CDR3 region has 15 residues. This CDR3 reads CASSLGIGPNQPQHF. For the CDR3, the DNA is TGCGCCAGCAGCTTGGGGATAGGGCCCAATCAGCCCCAGCATTTT.

Here the CDR3 DNA reads TGTGCCAGCACAGGGGACTATAGCAATCAGCCCCAGCATTTT. Amino acid sequence: CASTGDYSNQPQHF. The rearrangement links TRBV2 to TRBJ1-5; TRBD1 is a possible D gene (6 bases). This CDR3 is built from 14 residues. CDR1 is SNHLY, CDR2 FYNNEI, per germline. Trimming removed 7 bases at V and 0 bases at J, with 10 bases between.

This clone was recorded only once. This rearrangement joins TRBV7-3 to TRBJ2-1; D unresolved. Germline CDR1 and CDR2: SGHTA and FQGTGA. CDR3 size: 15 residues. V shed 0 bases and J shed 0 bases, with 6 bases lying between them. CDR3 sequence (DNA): TGTGCCAGCAGCTTAACTATTACCTCCTACAATGAGCAGTTCTTC. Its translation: CASSLTITSYNEQFF.

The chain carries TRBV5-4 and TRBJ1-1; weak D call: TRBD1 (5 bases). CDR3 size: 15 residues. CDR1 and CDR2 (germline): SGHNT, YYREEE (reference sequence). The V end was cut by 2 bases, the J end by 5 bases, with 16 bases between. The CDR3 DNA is TGTGCCAGCAGCTTTAGCCAGGGCGCGGTAACTGAAGCTTTCTTT. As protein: CASSFSQGAVTEAFF.

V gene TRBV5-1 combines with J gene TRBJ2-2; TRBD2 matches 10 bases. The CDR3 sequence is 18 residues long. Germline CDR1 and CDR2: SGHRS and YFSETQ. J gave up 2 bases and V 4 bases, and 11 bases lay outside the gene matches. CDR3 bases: TGCGCCAGCAGCATGGGACCAAGGACTAGCGGCAACACCGGGGAGCTGTTTTTT. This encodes CASSMGPRTSGNTGELFF.

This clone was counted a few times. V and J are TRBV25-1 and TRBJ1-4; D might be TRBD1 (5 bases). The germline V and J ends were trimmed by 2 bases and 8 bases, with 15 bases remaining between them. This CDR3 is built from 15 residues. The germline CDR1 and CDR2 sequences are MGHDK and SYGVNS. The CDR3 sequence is CASSEAGGWREKLFF. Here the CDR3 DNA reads TGTGCCAGCAGTGAAGCCGGGGGATGGCGGGAAAAACTGTTTTTT.

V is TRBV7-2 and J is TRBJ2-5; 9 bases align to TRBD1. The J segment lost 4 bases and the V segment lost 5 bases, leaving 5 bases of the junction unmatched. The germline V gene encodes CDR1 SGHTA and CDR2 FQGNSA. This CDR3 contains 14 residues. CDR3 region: CASSRDRGRETQYF. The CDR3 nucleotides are TGTGCCAGCAGCAGAGACAGGGGGAGAGAGACCCAGTACTTC.

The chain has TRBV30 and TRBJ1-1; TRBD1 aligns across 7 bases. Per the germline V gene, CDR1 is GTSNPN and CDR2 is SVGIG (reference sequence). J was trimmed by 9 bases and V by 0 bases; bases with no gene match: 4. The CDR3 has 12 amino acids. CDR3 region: CAWSVGTEKAFF. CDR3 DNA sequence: TGTGCCTGGAGTGTGGGGACAGAAAAAGCTTTCTTT.

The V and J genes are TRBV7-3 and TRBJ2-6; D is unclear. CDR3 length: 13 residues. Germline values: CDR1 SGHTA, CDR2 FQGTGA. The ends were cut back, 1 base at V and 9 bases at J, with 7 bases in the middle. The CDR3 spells CASSLIRNNVLTF. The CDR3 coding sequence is TGTGCCAGCAGCTTAATCCGGAACAACGTCCTGACTTTC.

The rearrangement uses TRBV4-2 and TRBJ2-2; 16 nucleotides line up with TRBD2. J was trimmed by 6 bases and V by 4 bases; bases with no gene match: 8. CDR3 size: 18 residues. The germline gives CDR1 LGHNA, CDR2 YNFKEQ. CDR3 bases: TGTGCCAGCAGCCCCGGGACTAGCGGGGGGGTTCTGGCCGGGGAGCTGTTTTTT. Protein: CASSPGTSGGVLAGELFF.

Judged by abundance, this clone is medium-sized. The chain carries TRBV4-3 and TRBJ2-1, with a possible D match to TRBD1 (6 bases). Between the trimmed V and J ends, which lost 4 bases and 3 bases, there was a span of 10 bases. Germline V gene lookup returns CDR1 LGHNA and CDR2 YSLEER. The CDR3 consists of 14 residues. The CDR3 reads CASSLRGIYNEQFF. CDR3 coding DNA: TGCGCCAGCAGCCTGAGGGGGATCTACAATGAGCAGTTCTTC.

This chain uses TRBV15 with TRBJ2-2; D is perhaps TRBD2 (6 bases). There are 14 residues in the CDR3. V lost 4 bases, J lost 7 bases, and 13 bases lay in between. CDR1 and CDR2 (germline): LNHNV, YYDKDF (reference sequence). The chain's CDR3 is CATSIPVGGGELFF. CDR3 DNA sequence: TGTGCCACCAGCATCCCGGTGGGGGGCGGGGAGCTGTTTTTT.

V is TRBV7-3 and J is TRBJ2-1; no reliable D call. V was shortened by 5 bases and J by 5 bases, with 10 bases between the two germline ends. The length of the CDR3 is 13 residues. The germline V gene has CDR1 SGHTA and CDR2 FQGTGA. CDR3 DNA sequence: TGTGCCAGCAGCCTTACTTCCGACAATGAGCAGTTCTTC. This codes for CASSLTSDNEQFF.

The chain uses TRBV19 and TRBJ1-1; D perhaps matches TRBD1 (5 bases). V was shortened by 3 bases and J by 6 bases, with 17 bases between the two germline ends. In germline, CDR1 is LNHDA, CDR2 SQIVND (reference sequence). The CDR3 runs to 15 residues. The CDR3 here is CASSIRGKGSPEAFF. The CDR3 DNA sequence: TGTGCCAGTAGTATTCGGGGCAAAGGGAGCCCTGAAGCTTTCTTT.

The CDR3 reads CASFQGHGNTIYF. Written as DNA, the CDR3 is TGTGCCAGTTTTCAGGGTCATGGAAACACCATATATTTT. V gene TRBV28 combines with J gene TRBJ1-3, with a possible D match to TRBD1 (5 bases). The V gene lost 9 bases and the J gene lost 3 bases, with 12 bases spanning the gap. The CDR3 sequence is 13 residues long. Germline assignment: CDR1 MDHEN and CDR2 SYDVKM.

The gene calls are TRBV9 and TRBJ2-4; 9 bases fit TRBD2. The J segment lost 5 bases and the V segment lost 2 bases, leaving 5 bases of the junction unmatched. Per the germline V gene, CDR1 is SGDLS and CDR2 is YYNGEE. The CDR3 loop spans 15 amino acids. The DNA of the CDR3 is TGTGCCAGCAGCGTTAGCGGGAGTTGGGAAAACATTCAGTACTTC. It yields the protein CASSVSGSWENIQYF.

CDR3: CASSQRRGYQETQYF. CDR3 sequence (DNA): TGTGCCAGCAGCCAGCGGAGGGGGTACCAAGAGACCCAGTACTTC. This chain connects TRBV14 to TRBJ2-5; D tentatively fits TRBD1 or TRBD2 (6 bases each). The germline V gene encodes CDR1 SGHDN and CDR2 FVKESK. The CDR3 spans 15 residues. The germline V and J ends were trimmed by 3 bases and 0 bases, with 11 bases remaining between them.

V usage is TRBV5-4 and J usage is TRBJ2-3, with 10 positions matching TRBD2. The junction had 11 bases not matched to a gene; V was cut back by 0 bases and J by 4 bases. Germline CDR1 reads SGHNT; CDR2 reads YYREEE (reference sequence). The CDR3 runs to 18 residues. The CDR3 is CASSLDVASGSDADTQYF. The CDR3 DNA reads TGTGCCAGCAGCTTGGATGTCGCTAGCGGGAGTGACGCAGATACGCAGTATTTT.

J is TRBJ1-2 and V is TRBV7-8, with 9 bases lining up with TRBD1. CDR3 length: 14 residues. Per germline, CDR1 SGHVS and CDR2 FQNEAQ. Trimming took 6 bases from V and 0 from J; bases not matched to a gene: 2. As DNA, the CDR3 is TGTGCCAGCAGTCGACAGGGGGCTAACTATGGCTACACCTTC. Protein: CASSRQGANYGYTF.

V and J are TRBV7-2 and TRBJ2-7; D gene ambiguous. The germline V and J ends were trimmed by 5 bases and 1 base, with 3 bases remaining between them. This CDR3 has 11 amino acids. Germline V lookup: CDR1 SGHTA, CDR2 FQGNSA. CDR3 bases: TGTGCCAGCAGCGCATCCTACGAGCAGTACTTC. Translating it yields CASSASYEQYF.

This CDR3 is CASSKGPRGTDTQYF. The CDR3 DNA reads TGTGCCAGCAGCAAGGGACCCAGGGGCACAGATACGCAGTATTTT. V and J are TRBV5-4 and TRBJ2-3; D is tentatively TRBD1 or TRBD2 (5 bases each). Germline V CDR1 and CDR2: SGHNT, YYREEE (reference sequence). The V end was cut by 4 bases, the J end by 1 base, with 13 bases between. There are 15 residues in the CDR3. Full variable domain (remainder filled in from reference TRBV5-4 and TRBJ2-3): ETGVTQSPTHLIKTRGQQVTLRCSSQSGHNTVSWYQQALGQGPQFIFQYYREEENGRGNFPPRFSGLQFPNYSSELNVNALELDDSALYLCASSKGPRGTDTQYFGPGTRLTVL.

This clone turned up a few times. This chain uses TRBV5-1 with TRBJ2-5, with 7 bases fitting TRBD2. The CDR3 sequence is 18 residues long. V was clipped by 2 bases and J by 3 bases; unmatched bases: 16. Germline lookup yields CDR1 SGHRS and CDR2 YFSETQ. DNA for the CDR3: TGCGCCAGCAGCTTCGAGCCCAGGTCCCTCCGGGGGGAAGAGACCCAGTACTTC. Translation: CASSFEPRSLRGEETQYF.

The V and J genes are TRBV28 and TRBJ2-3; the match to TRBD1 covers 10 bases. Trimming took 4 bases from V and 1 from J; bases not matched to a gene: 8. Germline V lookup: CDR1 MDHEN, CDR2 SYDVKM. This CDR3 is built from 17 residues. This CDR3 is CASSSSGQGWRTDTQYF. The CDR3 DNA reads TGTGCCAGCAGTTCCTCGGGACAGGGGTGGCGCACAGATACGCAGTATTTT.

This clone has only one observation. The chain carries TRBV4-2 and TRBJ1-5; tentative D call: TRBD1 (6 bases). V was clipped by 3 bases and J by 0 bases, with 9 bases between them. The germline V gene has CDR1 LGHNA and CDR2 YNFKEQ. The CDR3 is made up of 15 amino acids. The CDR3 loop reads CASSQNRDSNQPQHF. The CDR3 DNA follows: TGTGCCAGCAGCCAGAACAGGGATAGCAATCAGCCCCAGCATTTT.

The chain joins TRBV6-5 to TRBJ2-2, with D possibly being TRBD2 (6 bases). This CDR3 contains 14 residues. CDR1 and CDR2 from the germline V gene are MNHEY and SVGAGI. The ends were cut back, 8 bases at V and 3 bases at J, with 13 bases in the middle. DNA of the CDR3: TGTGCCAGCCGGAGGGGTTTGGACACCGGGGAGCTGTTTTTT. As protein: CASRRGLDTGELFF.